The 8 T cell receptor beta chains below all came from one sample that was sequenced in a study of T cell repertoires in cytomegalovirus infection. MiXCR was run by TCRdb on the reads, yielding one entry per CDR3 protein. The table has about 190,000 distinct CDR3 sequences, 7.5% to 10% seen once. The material sequenced was PBMCs. The source of these receptors is a human donor in good health (CMV status not recorded). Some clones in this sample may be carry-over from other donors' samples.

The chain combines TRBV10-3 with TRBJ1-3; D unresolved. The CDR3 consists of 16 residues. Germline V lookup: CDR1 ENHRY, CDR2 SYGVKD. Between the trimmed V and J ends, which lost 2 bases and 0 bases, there was a span of 11 bases. The CDR3 nucleotides read TGTGCCATCAGTGAGCGTCCGATTAGCTCTGGAAACACCATATATTTT. Its translation: CAISERPISSGNTIYF.

The chain combines TRBV20-1 with TRBJ2-2; TRBD1 matches at 9 bases. J was trimmed by 4 bases and V by 6 bases; bases with no gene match: 12. Germline V lookup: CDR1 DFQATT, CDR2 SNEGSKA (reference sequence). The CDR3 totals 16 residues. The CDR3 is CSAPTTGTGSTGELFF. As DNA, the CDR3 is TGCAGTGCCCCGACCACCGGGACAGGGAGCACCGGGGAGCTGTTTTTT.

The rearrangement joins TRBV15 to TRBJ1-6, with TRBD1 as a possible D gene (6 bases). CDR3 size: 15 residues. The V gene's germline CDR1 is LNHNV and CDR2 YYDKDF (reference sequence). V lost 0 bases and J lost 12, with 15 bases in between. CDR3 in amino acids: CATSRDTTGTQPLHF. Written as DNA, the CDR3 is TGTGCCACCAGCAGAGATACAACAGGGACCCAACCCCTCCACTTT.

The chain has TRBV15 and TRBJ2-7, with no clear D. CDR3 length equals 14 residues. V was trimmed by 0 bases and J by 0 bases, leaving 6 bases between them. Germline V gives CDR1 LNHNV, CDR2 YYDKDF (reference sequence). The CDR3 DNA is TGTGCCACCAGCAGAGATCCGGTCTCCTACGAGCAGTACTTC. Protein product: CATSRDPVSYEQYF.

About this clonotype itself: A much larger clone lies one base from this, so it may be a read error. This sequence joins TRBV7-6 and TRBJ2-3; the D gene could be TRBD1 or TRBD2 (6 bases each). The V gene's germline CDR1 is SGHVS and CDR2 FNYEAQ. CDR3 length equals 15 residues. The CDR3 DNA sequence: TGTGTCAGCTATCCTCGGGGGCACGGCACAGATACGCAGTATTTT. Its translation is CVSYPRGHGTDTQYF.

This clonotype showed up many times. This chain joins TRBV4-1 and TRBJ2-3; TRBD2 matches 9 bases. V gave up 1 base and J gave up 4 bases; unmatched junction bases: 12. The CDR3 is 18 amino acids. CDR1 MGHRA and CDR2 YSYEKL come from the germline V gene. The CDR3 sequence: CASSQAPPGRGGSDTQYF. The DNA for the CDR3 is TGCGCCAGCAGCCAAGCCCCACCTGGGCGGGGGGGATCAGATACGCAGTATTTT.

The J gene is TRBJ2-7, the V gene TRBV29-1; D might be TRBD1 or TRBD2, each matching 5 bases. This CDR3 comprises 12 residues. Germline lookup yields CDR1 SQVTM and CDR2 ANQGSEA. The V and J ends lost 5 bases and 2 bases respectively, with 10 bases between them. CDR3 sequence reads: CSVQRGPYEQYF. The CDR3 DNA reads TGCAGCGTTCAGAGGGGACCCTACGAGCAGTACTTC.

Here the CDR3 reads CASSPRAGGLSEAFF. Here the CDR3 DNA reads TGTGCCAGCTCACCACGGGCCGGGGGTCTTTCTGAAGCTTTCTTT. This chain uses TRBV18 with TRBJ1-1, with a weak D call TRBD1 (5 bases). This CDR3 is built from 15 residues. Germline CDR1 reads KGHSH; CDR2 reads LQKENI. Trimming pared 1 base from V and 6 bases from J, leaving 15 bases between.